The following is a T cell receptor beta chain sequence with its context. The record originates from a study of blood T cell repertoires in COVID-19. Study information: The analysed material was cDNA or gDNA that came from T cells, B-cell-depleted T cells, or PBMCs.

TCRdb keeps only in-frame clones here, not all; method: immunoSEQ multiplex PCR. The sample includes about 400,000 clones, over 75% of them seen just once. The germline CDR1 and CDR2 sequences are SNHLY and FYNNEI. The V end was cut by 6 bases, the J end by 4 bases, with 15 bases between. This CDR3 is built from 14 residues. Those who participated ranged in age from roughly 18 to 95 years and resided in approximately 23 US areas. Sequenced input: PBMCs or T cells enriched from blood (not recorded which). The clonotype was recovered from a woman aged 40-49 years with acute COVID-19. V and J are TRBV2 and TRBJ1-2, with a weak D call TRBD1 (6 bases). CDR3 nucleotide sequence: TGTGCCAGCAGCGACAGGCTTGGCGCCTATGGCTACACCTTC. It specifies CASSDRLGAYGYTF.